This TCR beta chain was profiled in a study of graft-versus-host responses after intestinal transplantation. The study's findings and limits: Some GvH clones appeared in ileal mucosa or blood before recipient bone marrow.

V was pared by 2 bases and J by 0 bases, with 1 base of the junction left unmatched. Germline CDR1 reads MRHNA; CDR2 reads SNTAGT. This CDR3 contains 15 residues. TCRdb's table, derived via immunoSEQ multiplex PCR, lists solely in-frame clones and lacks some. Of more than 65,000 clones listed, approximately 84% were seen once; the top ten hold 0.39%. As for this clone: The antigen remains undetermined.

The clonotype was recovered from a human donor who was the organ donor for an intestinal transplant. This material consisted of unstimulated CD4+ T cells sorted from spleen or lymph node cells, taken before transplant. The chain carries TRBV6-4 and TRBJ2-1, with 7 bases matching TRBD1. The chain's CDR3 is CASSDGDSSYNEQFF. The CDR3 DNA is TGTGCCAGCAGTGACGGGGACAGCTCCTACAATGAGCAGTTCTTC.